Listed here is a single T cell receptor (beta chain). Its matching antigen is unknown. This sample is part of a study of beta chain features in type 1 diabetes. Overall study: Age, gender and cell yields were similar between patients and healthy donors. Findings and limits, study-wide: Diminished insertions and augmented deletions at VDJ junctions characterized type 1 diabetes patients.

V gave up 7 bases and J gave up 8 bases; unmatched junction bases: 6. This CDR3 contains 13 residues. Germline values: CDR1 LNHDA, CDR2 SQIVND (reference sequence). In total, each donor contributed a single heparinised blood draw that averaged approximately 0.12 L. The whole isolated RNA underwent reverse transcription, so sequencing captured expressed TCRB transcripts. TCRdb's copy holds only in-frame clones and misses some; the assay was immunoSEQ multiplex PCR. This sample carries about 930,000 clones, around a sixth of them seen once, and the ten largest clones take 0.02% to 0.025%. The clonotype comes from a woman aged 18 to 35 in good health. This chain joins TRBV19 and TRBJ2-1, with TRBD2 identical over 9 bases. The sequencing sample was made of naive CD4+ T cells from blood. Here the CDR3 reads CASIDSGSDEQFF. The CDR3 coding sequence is TGTGCCAGTATTGATAGCGGGAGCGATGAGCAGTTCTTC.